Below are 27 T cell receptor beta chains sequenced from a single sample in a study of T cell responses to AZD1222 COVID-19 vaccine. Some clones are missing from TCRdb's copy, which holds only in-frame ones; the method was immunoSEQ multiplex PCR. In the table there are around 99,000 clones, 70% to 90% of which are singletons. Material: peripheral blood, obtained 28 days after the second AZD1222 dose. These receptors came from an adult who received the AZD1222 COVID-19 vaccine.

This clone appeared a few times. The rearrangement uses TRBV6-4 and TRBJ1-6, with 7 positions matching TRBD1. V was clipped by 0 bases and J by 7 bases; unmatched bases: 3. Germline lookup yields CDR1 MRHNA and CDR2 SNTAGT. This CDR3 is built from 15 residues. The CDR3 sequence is CASSDSAGGNSPLHF. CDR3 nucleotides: TGTGCCAGCAGTGACTCGGCAGGGGGAAATTCACCCCTCCACTTT.

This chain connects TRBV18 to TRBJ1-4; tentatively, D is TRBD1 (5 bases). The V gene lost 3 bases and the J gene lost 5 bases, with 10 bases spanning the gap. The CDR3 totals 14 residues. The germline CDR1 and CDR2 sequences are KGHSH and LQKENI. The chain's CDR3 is CASSPPGGNEKLFF. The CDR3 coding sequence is TGTGCCAGCTCACCCCCGGGGGGAAATGAAAAACTGTTTTTT.

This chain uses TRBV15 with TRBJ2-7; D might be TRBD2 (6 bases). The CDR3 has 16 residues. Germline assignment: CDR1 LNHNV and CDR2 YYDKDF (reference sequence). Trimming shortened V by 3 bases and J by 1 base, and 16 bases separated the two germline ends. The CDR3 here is CATSREGGGGSYEQYF. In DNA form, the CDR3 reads TGTGCCACCAGCAGGGAGGGCGGCGGCGGGTCCTACGAGCAGTACTTC.

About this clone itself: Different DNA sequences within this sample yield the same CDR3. The CDR3 loop reads CASSQAGSGNTIYF. The CDR3 region has the DNA TGTGCCAGCAGCCAAGCCGGCTCTGGAAACACCATATATTTT. This sequence joins TRBV3-1 (or the pseudogene TRBV3-2) and TRBJ1-3; D uncertain. The CDR3 has 14 residues. V lost 1 base and J 0 bases, leaving 4 bases between the germline ends. Per germline, CDR1 LGHDT and CDR2 YNNKEL (reference sequence).

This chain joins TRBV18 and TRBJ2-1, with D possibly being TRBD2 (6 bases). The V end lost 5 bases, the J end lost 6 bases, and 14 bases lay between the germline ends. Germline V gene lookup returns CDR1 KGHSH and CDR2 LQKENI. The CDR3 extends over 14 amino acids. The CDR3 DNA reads TGTGCCAGCTCATACGGGACTCCCCCCAATGAGCAGTTCTTC. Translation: CASSYGTPPNEQFF. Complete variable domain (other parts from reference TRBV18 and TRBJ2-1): NAGVMQNPRHLVRRRGQEARLRCSPMKGHSHVYWYRQLPEEGLKFMVYLQKENIIDESGMPKERFSAEFPKEGPSILRIQQVVRGDSAAYFCASSYGTPPNEQFFGPGTRLTVL.

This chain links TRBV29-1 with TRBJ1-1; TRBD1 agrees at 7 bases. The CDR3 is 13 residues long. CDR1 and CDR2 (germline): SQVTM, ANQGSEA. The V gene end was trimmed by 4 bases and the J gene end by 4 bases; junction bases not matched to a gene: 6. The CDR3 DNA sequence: TGCAGCGTTGTTGGTCAGGGGGGCACTGAAGCTTTCTTT. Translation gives CSVVGQGGTEAFF.

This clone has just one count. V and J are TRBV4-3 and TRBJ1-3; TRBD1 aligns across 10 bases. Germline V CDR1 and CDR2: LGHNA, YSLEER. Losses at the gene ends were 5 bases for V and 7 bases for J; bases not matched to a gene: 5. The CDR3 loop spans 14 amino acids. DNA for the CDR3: TGCGCCAGCAGCGCAGGGACAGGGGTTAACACCATATATTTT. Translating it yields CASSAGTGVNTIYF.

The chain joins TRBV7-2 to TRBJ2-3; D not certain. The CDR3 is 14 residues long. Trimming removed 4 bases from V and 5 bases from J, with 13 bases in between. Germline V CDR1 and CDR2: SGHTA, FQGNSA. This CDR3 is CASSSSLGEDTQYF. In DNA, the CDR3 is TGTGCCAGCAGCTCTTCCTTGGGCGAAGATACGCAGTATTTT.

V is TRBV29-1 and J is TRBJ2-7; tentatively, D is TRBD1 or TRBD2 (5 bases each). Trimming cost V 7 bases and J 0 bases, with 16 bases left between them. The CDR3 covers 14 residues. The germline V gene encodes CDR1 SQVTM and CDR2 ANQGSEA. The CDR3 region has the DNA TGCAGCGCGACCCGGGGCAGGAACTCCTACGAGCAGTACTTC. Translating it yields CSATRGRNSYEQYF.

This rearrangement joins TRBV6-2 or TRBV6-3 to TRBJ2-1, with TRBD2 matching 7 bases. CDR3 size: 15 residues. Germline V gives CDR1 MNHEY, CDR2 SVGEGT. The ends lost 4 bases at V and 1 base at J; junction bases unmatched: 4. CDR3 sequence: CASSSTGGSYNEQFF. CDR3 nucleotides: TGTGCCAGCAGTTCGACGGGGGGATCCTACAATGAGCAGTTCTTC.

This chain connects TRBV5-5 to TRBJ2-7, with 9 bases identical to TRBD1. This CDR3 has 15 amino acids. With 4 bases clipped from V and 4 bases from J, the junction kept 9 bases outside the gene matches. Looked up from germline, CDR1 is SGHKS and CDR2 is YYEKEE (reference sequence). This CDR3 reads CASSHDGTGRYEQYF. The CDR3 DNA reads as TGTGCCAGCAGCCACGACGGGACAGGGCGTTACGAGCAGTACTTC.

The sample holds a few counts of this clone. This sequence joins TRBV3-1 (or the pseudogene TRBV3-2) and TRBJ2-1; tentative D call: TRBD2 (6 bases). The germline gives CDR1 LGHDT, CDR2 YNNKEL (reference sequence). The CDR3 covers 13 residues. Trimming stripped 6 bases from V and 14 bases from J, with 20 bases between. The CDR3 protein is CASSTTGTPREFF. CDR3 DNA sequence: TGTGCCAGCAGTACAACTGGGACTCCAAGGGAGTTCTTC.

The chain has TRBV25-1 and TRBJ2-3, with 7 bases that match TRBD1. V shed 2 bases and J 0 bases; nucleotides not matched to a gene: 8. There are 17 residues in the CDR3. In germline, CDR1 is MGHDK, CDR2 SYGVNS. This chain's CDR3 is CASSEIYRGASTDTQYF. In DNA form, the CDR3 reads TGTGCCAGCAGTGAAATATACAGGGGCGCTAGCACAGATACGCAGTATTTT.

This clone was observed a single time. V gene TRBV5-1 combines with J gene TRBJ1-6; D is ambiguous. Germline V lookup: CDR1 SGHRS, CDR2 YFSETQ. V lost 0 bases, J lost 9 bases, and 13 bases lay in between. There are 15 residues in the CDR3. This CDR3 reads CASSLDFKSGSPLHF. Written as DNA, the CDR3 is TGCGCCAGCAGCTTGGATTTTAAATCGGGTTCACCCCTCCACTTT.

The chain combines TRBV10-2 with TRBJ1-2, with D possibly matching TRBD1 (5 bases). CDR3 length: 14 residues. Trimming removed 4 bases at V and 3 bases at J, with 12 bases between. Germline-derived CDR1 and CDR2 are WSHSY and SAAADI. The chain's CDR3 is CASSVYRFDYGYTF. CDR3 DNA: TGCGCCAGCAGTGTCTACAGGTTTGACTATGGCTACACCTTC.

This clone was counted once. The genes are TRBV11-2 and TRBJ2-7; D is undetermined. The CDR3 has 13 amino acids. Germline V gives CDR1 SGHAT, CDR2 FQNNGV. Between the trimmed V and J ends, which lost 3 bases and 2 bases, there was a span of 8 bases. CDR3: CASSFHLTYEQYF. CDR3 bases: TGTGCCAGCAGCTTTCATCTAACCTACGAGCAGTACTTC.

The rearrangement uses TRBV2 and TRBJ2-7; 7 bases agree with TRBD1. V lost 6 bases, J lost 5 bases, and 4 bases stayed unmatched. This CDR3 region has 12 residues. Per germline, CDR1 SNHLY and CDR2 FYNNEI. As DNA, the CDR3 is TGTGCCAGCAGGCGTGACAGGGACGAGCAGTACTTC. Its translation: CASRRDRDEQYF.

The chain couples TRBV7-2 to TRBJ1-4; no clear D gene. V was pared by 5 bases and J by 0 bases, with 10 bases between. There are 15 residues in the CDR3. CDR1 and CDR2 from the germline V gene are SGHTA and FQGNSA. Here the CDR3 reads CASSPQRSTNEKLFF. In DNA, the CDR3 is TGTGCCAGCAGCCCACAGCGGTCAACTAATGAAAAACTGTTTTTT.

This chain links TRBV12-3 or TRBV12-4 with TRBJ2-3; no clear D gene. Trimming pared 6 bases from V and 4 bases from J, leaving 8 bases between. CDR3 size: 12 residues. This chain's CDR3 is CASSLRPDTQYF. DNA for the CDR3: TGTGCCAGCAGCCTCCGTCCAGATACGCAGTATTTT.

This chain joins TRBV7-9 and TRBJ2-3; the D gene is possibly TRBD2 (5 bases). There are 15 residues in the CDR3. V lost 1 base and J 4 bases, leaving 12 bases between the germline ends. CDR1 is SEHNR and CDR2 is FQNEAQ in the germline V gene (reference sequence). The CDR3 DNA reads TGTGCCAGCAGCTTAGTACTAGGTTACTCAGATACGCAGTATTTT. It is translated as CASSLVLGYSDTQYF.

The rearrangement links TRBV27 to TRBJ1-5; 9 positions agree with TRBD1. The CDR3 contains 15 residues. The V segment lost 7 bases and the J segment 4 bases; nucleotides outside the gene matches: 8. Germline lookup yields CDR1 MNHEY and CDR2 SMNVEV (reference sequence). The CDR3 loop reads CASKPGQGRNQPQHF. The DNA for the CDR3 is TGTGCCAGCAAGCCGGGACAGGGAAGGAATCAGCCCCAGCATTTT.

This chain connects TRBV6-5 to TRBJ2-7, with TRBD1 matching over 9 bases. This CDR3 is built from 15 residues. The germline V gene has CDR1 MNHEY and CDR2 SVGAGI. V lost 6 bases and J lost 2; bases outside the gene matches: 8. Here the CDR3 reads CASRRTGQGAYEQYF. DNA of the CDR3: TGTGCCAGCAGACGAACGGGACAGGGCGCCTACGAGCAGTACTTC.

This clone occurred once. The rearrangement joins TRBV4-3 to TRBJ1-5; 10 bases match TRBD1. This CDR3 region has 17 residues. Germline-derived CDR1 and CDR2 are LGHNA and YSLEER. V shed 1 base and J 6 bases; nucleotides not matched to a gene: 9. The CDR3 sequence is CASSQGTTGQGTQPQHF. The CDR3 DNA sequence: TGCGCCAGCAGCCAAGGGACAACGGGACAGGGGACTCAGCCCCAGCATTTT.

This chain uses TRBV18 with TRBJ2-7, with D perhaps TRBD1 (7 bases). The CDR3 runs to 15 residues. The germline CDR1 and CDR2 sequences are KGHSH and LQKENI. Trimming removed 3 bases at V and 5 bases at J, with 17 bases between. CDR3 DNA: TGTGCCAGCTCACCGGAGGGCAGGGGGTCACACGAGCAGTACTTC. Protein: CASSPEGRGSHEQYF. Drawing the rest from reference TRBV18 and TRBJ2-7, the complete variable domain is NAGVMQNPRHLVRRRGQEARLRCSPMKGHSHVYWYRQLPEEGLKFMVYLQKENIIDESGMPKERFSAEFPKEGPSILRIQQVVRGDSAAYFCASSPEGRGSHEQYFGPGTRLTVT.

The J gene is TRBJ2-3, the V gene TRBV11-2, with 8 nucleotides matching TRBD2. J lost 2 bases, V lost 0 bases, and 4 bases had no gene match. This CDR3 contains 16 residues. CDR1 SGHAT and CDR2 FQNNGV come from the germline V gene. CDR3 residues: CASSLEVAGNTDTQYF. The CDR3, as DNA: TGTGCCAGCAGCTTAGAGGTAGCGGGGAACACAGATACGCAGTATTTT.

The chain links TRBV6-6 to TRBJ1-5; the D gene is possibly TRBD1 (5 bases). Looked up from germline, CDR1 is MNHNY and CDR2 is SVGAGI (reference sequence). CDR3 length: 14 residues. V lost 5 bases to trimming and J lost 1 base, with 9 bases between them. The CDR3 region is CASSPGTSNQPQHF. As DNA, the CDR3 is TGTGCCAGCAGTCCGGGGACCAGCAATCAGCCCCAGCATTTT.

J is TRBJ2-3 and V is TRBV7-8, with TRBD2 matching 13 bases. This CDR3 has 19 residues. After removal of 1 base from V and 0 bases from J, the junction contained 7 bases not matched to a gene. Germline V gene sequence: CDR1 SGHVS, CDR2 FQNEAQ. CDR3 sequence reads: CASSLGGTSGVPSTDTQYF. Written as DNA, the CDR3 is TGTGCCAGCAGCTTAGGAGGGACTAGCGGGGTCCCTAGCACAGATACGCAGTATTTT.